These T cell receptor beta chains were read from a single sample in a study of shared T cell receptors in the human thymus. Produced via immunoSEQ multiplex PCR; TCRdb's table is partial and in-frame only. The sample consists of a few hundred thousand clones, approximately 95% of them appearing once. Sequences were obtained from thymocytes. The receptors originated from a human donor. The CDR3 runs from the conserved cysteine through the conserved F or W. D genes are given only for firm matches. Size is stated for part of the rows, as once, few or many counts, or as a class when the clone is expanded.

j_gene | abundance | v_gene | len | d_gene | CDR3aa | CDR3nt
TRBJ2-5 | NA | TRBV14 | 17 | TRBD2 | CASSDWTSGAPRETQYF | TGTGCCAGCAGCGACTGGACTAGCGGGGCCCCCCGGGAGACCCAGTACTTC
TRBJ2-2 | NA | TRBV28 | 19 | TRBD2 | CASSFRRREGPRSTGELFF | TGTGCCAGCAGTTTTAGAAGGCGGGAGGGCCCGCGAAGCACCGGGGAGCTGTTTTTT
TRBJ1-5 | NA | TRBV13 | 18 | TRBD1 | CASSLGFRTGGSNQPQHF | TGTGCCAGCAGCTTAGGCTTCAGGACAGGGGGTAGCAATCAGCCCCAGCATTTT
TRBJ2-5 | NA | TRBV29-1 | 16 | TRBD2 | CSAALAGGPGQETQYF | TGCAGCGCTGCTCTAGCGGGAGGGCCAGGTCAAGAGACCCAGTACTTC
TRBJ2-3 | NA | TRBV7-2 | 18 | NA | CASSRVPRRTSKADTQYF | TGTGCCAGCAGCCGCGTCCCCCGCAGAACTAGCAAGGCAGATACGCAGTATTTT
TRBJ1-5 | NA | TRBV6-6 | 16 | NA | CASSCLEGFCNQPQHF | TGTGCCAGCAGTTGTCTTGAGGGATTTTGCAATCAGCCCCAGCATTTT
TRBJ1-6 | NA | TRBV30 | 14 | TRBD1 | CACTPGTVNSPLHF | TGTGCCTGCACGCCCGGGACAGTGAATTCACCCCTCCACTTT
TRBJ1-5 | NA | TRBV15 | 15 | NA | CATSSGPVGNQPQHF | TGTGCCACCAGCAGCGGTCCGGTGGGCAATCAGCCCCAGCATTTT
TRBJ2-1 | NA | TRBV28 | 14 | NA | CASSRLGPSYEQFF | TGTGCCAGCAGCCGACTAGGGCCATCCTATGAGCAGTTCTTC
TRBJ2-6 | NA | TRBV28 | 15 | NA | CASSFQGAGANVLTF | TGTGCCAGCAGTTTTCAGGGAGCCGGGGCCAACGTCCTGACTTTC
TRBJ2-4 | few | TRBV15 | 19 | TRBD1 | CATSPRTGGTQPAKNIQYF | TGTGCCACCAGCCCACGGACAGGGGGGACCCAACCTGCCAAAAACATTCAGTACTTC
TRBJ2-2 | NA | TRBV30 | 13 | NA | CAWSGGAPGELFF | TGTGCCTGGAGTGGCGGGGCCCCCGGGGAGCTGTTTTTT
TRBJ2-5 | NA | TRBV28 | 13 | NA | CASSHREQETQYF | TGTGCCAGCAGTCACCGGGAGCAAGAGACCCAGTACTTC
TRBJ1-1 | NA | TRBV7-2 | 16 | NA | CASSLGGESMNTEAFF | TGTGCCAGCAGCTTAGGTGGGGAGAGCATGAACACTGAAGCTTTCTTT
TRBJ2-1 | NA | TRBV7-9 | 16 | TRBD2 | CASSLFASGSDDEQFF | TGTGCCAGCAGCTTATTTGCTAGCGGGAGTGACGATGAGCAGTTCTTC
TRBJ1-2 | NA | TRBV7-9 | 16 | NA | CASSLWGRWLNYGYTF | TGTGCCAGCAGCTTGTGGGGGAGGTGGCTGAACTATGGCTACACCTTC
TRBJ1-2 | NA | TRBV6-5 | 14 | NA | CASSYSPGVGGYTF | TGTGCCAGCAGTTACTCACCAGGGGTCGGAGGCTACACCTTC
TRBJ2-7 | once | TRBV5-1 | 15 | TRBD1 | CASSLGQGATYEQYF | TGCGCCAGCAGCTTGGGACAGGGGGCAACCTACGAGCAGTACTTC
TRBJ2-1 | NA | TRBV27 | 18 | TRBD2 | CASWPRPRAGRSYNEQFF | TGTGCCAGCTGGCCCCGGCCCCGAGCGGGACGCTCCTACAATGAGCAGTTCTTC